Sequencing of this TCR beta chain was carried out in a study of T cell responses to AZD1222 COVID-19 vaccine. Broader study findings: Only after the peak T cell response were repertoires sampled. Females made up more of the donors, who were largely white British, and clonal diversity may have come out too low.

With respect to this clone: The antigen is unknown.

Clones were read by immunoSEQ multiplex PCR, and TCRdb kept only the in-frame ones, dropping some. This sample has some 150,000 clones, with 65% to 90% found just once. CDR3 length: 14 residues. With 5 bases removed from V and 4 bases from J, the gap between germline ends came to 14 bases. The germline gives CDR1 SGHTA, CDR2 FQGNSA. The source was peripheral blood, collected 28 days after the second dose of the MenACWY control vaccine. This receptor was taken from an adult who received the MenACWY meningococcal vaccine as a control. The chain links TRBV7-2 to TRBJ1-1; D perhaps matches TRBD1 (6 bases). The CDR3 reads CASSANRASTEAFF. CDR3 in DNA: TGTGCCAGCAGCGCAAACAGGGCGAGCACTGAAGCTTTCTTT. Complete variable domain (other parts from reference TRBV7-2 and TRBJ1-1): GAGVSQSPSNKVTEKGKDVELRCDPISGHTALYWYRQSLGQGLEFLIYFQGNSAPDKSGLPSDRFSAERTGGSVSTLTIQRTQQEDSAVYLCASSANRASTEAFFGQGTRLTVV.